This TCR beta chain was obtained from a study of PD-1 blockade in classical Hodgkin lymphoma. Turning to the study itself: Nivolumab was given intravenously to patients at 3 mg/kg every 2 weeks.

Germline assignment: CDR1 SGHNT and CDR2 YYREEE (reference sequence). The CDR3 length is 12 residues. V lost 1 base to trimming and J lost 13 bases, with 9 bases between them. Here immunoSEQ multiplex PCR was the method, and the copy in TCRdb shows in-frame clones only, minus some. The sample holds just under 65,000 clones; roughly nine tenths are singletons and the top ten take around 10%. Time point given: cycle 4 day 1 (C4D1), after around six weeks of nivolumab. Patients all relapsed after autologous stem cell transplantation, and there was variation in brentuximab vedotin exposure. The study, taken as a whole, reports: The repertoire differences lack a defined cause, possibly disease activity or prior therapy. Complete responders possessed baseline diversity comparable to newly diagnosed patients.

As regards this clone: What it binds is unknown.

V usage is TRBV5-4 and J usage is TRBJ1-6; no clear D gene. The sample in question was peripheral blood mononuclear cells (PBMCs), obtained before the fourth cycle of nivolumab. The TCR comes from a human donor with classical Hodgkin lymphoma. This CDR3 reads CASSLTSGPLHF. The DNA for the CDR3 is TGTGCCAGCAGCTTGACGAGCGGGCCCCTCCACTTT.